This T cell receptor beta chain was sequenced in a study of blood T cell repertoires in COVID-19. TCRdb's copy holds only in-frame clones and misses some; the assay was immunoSEQ multiplex PCR. The table has approximately 150,000 clones, roughly 82% seen once. CDR1 and CDR2 from the germline V gene are SGHNT and YYREEE (reference sequence). Between the trimmed V and J ends, which lost 0 bases and 5 bases, there was a span of 11 bases. CDR3 length: 14 residues. The receptor's source is an older woman with acute or convalescent COVID-19. The rearrangement links TRBV5-4 to TRBJ1-2; D remains unclear. The sample was peripheral blood. The CDR3 loop is CASSLAASYYGYTF. In DNA, the CDR3 is TGTGCCAGCAGCTTGGCCGCGTCTTATTATGGCTACACCTTC.